What follows describes a single T cell receptor (beta chain). This sample was included in a study of T cell responses to AZD1222 COVID-19 vaccine. Produced via immunoSEQ multiplex PCR; TCRdb's table is partial and in-frame only. The profile covers roughly 97,000 clones, with approximately 86% appearing a single time and 3% to 3.5% taken by the ten largest. Sequenced here: peripheral blood, sampled 28 days after the second dose of the MenACWY control vaccine. This clonotype originated in an adult who received the MenACWY meningococcal vaccine as a control.

The CDR3 coding sequence is TGCGCCAGCAGCCAAGATGGGGGACAGGGAACCGCGGCGCAGGGTAGCACAGATACGCAGTATTTT. It yields the protein CASSQDGGQGTAAQGSTDTQYF. The chain joins TRBV4-1 to TRBJ2-3; TRBD1 matches at 9 bases. CDR3 length equals 22 residues. CDR1 and CDR2 (germline): MGHRA, YSYEKL. Trimming took 0 bases from V and 0 from J; bases not matched to a gene: 19.